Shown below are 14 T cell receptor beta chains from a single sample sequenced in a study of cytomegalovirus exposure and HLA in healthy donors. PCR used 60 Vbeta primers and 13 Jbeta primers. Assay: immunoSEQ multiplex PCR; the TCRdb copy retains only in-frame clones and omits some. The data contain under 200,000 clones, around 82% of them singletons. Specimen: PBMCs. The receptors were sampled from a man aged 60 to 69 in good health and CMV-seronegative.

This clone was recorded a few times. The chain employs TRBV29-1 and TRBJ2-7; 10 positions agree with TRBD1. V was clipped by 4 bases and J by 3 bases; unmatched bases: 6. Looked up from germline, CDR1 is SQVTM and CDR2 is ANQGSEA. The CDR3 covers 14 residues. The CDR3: CSVAHRDRGYEQYF. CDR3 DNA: TGCAGCGTTGCCCACCGGGACAGGGGCTACGAGCAGTACTTC.

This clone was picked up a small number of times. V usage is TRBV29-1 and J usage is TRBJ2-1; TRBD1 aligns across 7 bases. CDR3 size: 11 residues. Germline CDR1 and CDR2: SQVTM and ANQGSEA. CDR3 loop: CSSQGPNEQFF. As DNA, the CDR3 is TGCAGTTCACAGGGGCCAAATGAGCAGTTCTTC.

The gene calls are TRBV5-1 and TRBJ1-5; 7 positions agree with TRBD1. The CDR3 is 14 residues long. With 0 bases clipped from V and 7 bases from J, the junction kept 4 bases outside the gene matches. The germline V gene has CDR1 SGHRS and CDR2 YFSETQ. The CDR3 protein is CASSLEGAGQPQHF. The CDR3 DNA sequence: TGCGCCAGCAGCTTGGAGGGGGCAGGACAGCCCCAGCATTTT.

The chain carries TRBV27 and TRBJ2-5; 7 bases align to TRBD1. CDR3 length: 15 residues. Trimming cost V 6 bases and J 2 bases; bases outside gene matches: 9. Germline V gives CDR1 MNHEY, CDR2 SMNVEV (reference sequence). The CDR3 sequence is CASSTGTESQETQYF. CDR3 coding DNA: TGTGCCAGCAGCACCGGGACAGAAAGTCAAGAGACCCAGTACTTC.

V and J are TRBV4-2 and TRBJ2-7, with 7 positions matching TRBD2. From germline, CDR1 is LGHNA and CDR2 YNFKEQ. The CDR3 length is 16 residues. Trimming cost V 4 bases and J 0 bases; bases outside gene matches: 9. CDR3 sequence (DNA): TGTGCCAGCAGCCGTGTCGGCGCTAGCGGCTCCTACGAGCAGTACTTC. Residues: CASSRVGASGSYEQYF.

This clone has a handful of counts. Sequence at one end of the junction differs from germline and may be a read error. Here the CDR3 DNA reads TGTGCTAGCAGCCCGGGACAGGGGGCGATGGAGACCCAGTACTTC. Translation: CASSPGQGAMETQYF. The V gene is TRBV7-7, the J gene TRBJ2-5; 12 nucleotides align to TRBD1. This CDR3 is built from 15 residues. Germline loops: CDR1 SSHAT, CDR2 FNYEAQ (reference sequence). Full variable domain (remainder filled in from reference TRBV7-7 and TRBJ2-5): GAGVSQSPRYKVTKRGQDVTLRCDPISSHATLYWYQQALGQGPEFLTYFNYEAQPDKSGLPSDRFSAERPEGSISTLTIQRTEQRDSAMYRCASSPGQGAMETQYFGPGTRLLVL.

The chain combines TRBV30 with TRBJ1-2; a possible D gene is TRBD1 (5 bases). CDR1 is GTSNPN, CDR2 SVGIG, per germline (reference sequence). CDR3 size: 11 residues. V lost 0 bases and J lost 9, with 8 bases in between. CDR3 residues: CAWSVGVSYTF. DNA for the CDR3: TGTGCCTGGAGTGTAGGGGTTAGCTACACCTTC.

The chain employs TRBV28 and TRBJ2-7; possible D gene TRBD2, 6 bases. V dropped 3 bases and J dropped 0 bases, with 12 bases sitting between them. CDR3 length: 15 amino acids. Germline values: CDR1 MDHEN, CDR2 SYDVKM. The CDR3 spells CASSLGGTGSYEQYF. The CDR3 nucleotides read TGTGCCAGCAGTTTGGGGGGTACGGGCTCCTACGAGCAGTACTTC.

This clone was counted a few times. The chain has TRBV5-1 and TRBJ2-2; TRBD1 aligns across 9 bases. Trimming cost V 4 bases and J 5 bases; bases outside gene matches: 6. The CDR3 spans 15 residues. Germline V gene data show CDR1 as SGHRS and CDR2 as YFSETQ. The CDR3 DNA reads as TGCGCCAGCAGCATCCGGGACAGGGAAACCGGGGAGCTGTTTTTT. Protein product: CASSIRDRETGELFF.

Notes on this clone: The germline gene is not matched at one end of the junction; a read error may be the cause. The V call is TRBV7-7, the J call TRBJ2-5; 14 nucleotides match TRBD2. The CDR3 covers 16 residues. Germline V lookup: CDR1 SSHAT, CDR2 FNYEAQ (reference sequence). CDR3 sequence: CASSLGLAGEAGTQYF. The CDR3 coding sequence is TGTGCTAGCAGCTTGGGACTAGCGGGGGAGGCCGGGACCCAGTACTTC.

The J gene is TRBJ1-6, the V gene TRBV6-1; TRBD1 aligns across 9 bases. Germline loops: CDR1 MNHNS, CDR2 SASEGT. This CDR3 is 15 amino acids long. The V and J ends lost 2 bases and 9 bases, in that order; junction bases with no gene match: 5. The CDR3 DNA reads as TGTGCCAGCAGTGAAAGTACAGGGGGCCGTTCACCCCTCCACTTT. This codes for CASSESTGGRSPLHF.

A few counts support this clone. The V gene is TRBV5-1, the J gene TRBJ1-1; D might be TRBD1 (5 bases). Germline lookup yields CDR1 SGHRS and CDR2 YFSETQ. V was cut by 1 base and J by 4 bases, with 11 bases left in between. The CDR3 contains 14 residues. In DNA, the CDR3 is TGCGCCAGCAGCTTGTGGGCGGGGGGCACTGAAGCTTTCTTT. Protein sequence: CASSLWAGGTEAFF.

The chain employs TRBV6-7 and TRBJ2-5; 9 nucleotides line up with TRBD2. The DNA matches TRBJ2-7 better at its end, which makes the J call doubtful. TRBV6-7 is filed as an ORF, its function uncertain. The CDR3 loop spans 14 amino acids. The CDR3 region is CASKRTSEIYEQYF. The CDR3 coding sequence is TGTGCCAGCAAGCGGACTAGCGAGATCTACGAGCAGTACTTC.

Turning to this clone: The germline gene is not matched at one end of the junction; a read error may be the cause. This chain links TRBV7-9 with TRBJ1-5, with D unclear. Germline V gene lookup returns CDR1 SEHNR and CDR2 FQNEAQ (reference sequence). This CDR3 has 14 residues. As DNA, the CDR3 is TGTTCCAGCAGCTTAGCTGGCCGTGATCAGCCCCAGCATTTT. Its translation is CSSSLAGRDQPQHF.